The source of this TCR beta chain is a study of T cells in localized non-small cell lung cancer. Some clones are missing from TCRdb's copy, which holds only in-frame ones; the method was immunoSEQ multiplex PCR. The repertoire holds some 52,000 clones, less than 85% seen once, with more than 4% in the top ten. The table lists this clone with a count of one. The antigen is undetermined. Study-wide results and caveats: Heterogeneity cannot be ruled out, as sequencing used one tumor region only. Among the top 100 tumor clones, a median about 52 appeared in adjacent lung. Density of T cells in blood, when higher, went with longer overall survival. Adjacent uninvolved lung had the highest clonality, suggesting focused antigen responses.

The V gene end was trimmed by 6 bases and the J gene end by 5 bases; junction bases not matched to a gene: 5. This CDR3 has 13 residues. Germline lookup yields CDR1 MDHEN and CDR2 SYDVKM. The chain joins TRBV28 to TRBJ2-5, with TRBD2 matching over 8 bases. This specimen was PBMCs, taken before any cancer treatment. This TCR was recovered from a woman aged 40 to 75 with stage II lung adenocarcinoma. CDR3 DNA: TGTGCCAGCAGGGGCGGGGGGCGTGAGACCCAGTACTTC. Its protein product is CASRGGGRETQYF.